These T cell receptor beta chains were read from a single sample in a study of blood T cell repertoires in COVID-19. Clones were sequenced by immunoSEQ multiplex PCR, and TCRdb holds only the in-frame ones, with some missing. The repertoire consists of about 73,000 clones, with roughly 85% occurring once and the leading ten covering 1.8%. The sequenced sample was peripheral blood. These receptors all come from a woman aged 55-70 years with acute or convalescent COVID-19. The CDR3 runs from the conserved cysteine through the conserved F or W. A D gene is named only where the DNA matches it firmly. A clone size is listed for some rows: how often the clone was seen (once, few, many), or a class if it is expanded.

D gene | J gene | clone size | V gene | CDR3 DNA | CDR3 protein
. | TRBJ1-5 | once | TRBV24-1 | TGTGCCACCAGTGACCCCGGGGATTACAATCAGCCCCAGCATTTT | CATSDPGDYNQPQHF
. | TRBJ1-1 | . | TRBV7-2 | TGTGCCAGCAGCCTGCAGGGGTTCGGCACTGAAGCTTTCTTT | CASSLQGFGTEAFF
. | TRBJ2-1 | . | TRBV4-1 | TGCGCCAGCAGCCCTACTCCGGGACACACAACCTCCTACAATGAGCAGTTCTTC | CASSPTPGHTTSYNEQFF
. | TRBJ2-3 | . | TRBV5-1 | TGCGCCAGCAGCAAAAGACTGACAGATACGCAGTATTTT | CASSKRLTDTQYF
. | TRBJ1-1 | . | TRBV20-1 | TGCAGTGTTGTTCCAGCTGAAGCTTTCTTT | CSVVPAEAFF
. | TRBJ2-7 | . | TRBV3-1/TRBV3-2 | TGTGCCAGCAGCCCATCAGGCCGGTATGATGAGCAGTACTTC | CASSPSGRYDEQYF
TRBD1 | TRBJ1-3 | . | TRBV9 | TGTGCCAGCAGCGTAGCGGGACAGGGGGCAGGAAACACCATATATTTT | CASSVAGQGAGNTIYF
TRBD2 | TRBJ2-7 | once | TRBV3-1/TRBV3-2 | TGTGCCAGCAGCCCAAGATCACCGGGACTAGCGGGAGGGCGTCACGAGCAGTACTTC | CASSPRSPGLAGGRHEQYF
TRBD1 | TRBJ1-1 | . | TRBV18 | TGTGCCAGCTCACCACTCCAGGGGGTGAACACTGAAGCTTTCTTT | CASSPLQGVNTEAFF
. | TRBJ2-2 | . | TRBV25-1 | TGTGCCAGACGGATGACAATGAACACCGGGGAGCTGTTTTTT | CARRMTMNTGELFF
. | TRBJ1-5 | . | TRBV7-2 | TGTGCCAGCAGCTTAGCGCAGGGTCCGCCCCAGCATTTT | CASSLAQGPPQHF
. | TRBJ2-7 | . | TRBV7-2 | TGTGCCAGCAGCCGCGCAGGGATCCCCTACGAGCAGTACTTC | CASSRAGIPYEQYF
. | TRBJ2-5 | . | TRBV3-1/TRBV3-2 | TGTGCCAGCAGCCAAGATCCCAGGGAGACCCAGTACTTC | CASSQDPRETQYF
TRBD2 | TRBJ2-5 | once | TRBV19 | TGTGCCAGTAGTATCCGACTAGCGGGGGGCGCTAAGGTGGAGACCCAGTACTTC | CASSIRLAGGAKVETQYF
TRBD2 | TRBJ2-7 | . | TRBV10-2 | TGCGCCAGCCTGGGACTAGCGGGGGGGGACGCCTACGAGCAGTACTTC | CASLGLAGGDAYEQYF
TRBD1 | TRBJ2-5 | once | TRBV5-1 | TGCGCCAGCAGCCAGGGACAGCCACAAGAGACCCAGTACTTC | CASSQGQPQETQYF